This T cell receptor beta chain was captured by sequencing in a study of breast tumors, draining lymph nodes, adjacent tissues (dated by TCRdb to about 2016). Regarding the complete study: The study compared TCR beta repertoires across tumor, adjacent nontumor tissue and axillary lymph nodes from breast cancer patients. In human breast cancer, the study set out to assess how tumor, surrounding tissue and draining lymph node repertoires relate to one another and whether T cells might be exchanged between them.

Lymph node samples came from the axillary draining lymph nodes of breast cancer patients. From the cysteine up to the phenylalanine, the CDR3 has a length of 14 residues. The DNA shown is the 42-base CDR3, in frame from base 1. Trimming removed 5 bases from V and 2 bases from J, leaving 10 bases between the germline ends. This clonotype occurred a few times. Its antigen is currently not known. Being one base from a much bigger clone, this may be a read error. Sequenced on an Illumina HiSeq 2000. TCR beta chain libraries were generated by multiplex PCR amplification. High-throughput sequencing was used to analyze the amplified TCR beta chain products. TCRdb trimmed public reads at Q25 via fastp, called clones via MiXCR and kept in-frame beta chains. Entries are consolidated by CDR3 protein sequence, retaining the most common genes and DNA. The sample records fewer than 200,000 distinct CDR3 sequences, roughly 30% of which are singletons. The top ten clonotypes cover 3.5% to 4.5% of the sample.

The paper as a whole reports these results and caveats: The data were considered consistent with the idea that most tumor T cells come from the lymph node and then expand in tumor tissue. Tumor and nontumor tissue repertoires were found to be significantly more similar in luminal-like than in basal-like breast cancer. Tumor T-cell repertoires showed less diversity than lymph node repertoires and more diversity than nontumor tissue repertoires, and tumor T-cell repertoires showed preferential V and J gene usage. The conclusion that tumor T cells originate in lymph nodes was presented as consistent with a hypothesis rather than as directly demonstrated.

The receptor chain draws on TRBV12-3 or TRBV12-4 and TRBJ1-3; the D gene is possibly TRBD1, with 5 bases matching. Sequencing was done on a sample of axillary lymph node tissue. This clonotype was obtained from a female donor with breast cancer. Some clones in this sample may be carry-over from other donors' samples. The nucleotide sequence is TGTGCCAGCAGTCACCAGGGTGCTGGAAACACCATATATTTT. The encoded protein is CASSHQGAGNTIYF.